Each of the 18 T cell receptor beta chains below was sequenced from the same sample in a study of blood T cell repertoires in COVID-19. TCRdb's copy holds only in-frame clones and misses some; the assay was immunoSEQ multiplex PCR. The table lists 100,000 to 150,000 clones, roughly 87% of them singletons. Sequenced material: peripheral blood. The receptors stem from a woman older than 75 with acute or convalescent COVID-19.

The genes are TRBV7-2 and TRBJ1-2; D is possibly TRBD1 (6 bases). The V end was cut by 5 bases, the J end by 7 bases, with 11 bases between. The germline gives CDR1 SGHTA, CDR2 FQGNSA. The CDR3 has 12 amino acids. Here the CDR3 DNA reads TGTGCCAGCAGCCGCGACAGGACTGGCTACACCTTC. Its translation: CASSRDRTGYTF.

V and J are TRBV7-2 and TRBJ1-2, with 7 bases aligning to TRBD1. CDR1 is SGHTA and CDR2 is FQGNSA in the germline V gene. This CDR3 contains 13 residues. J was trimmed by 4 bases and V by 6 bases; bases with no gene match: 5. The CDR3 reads CASSSDRAYGYTF. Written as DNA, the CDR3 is TGTGCCAGCAGTTCCGACAGGGCCTATGGCTACACCTTC.

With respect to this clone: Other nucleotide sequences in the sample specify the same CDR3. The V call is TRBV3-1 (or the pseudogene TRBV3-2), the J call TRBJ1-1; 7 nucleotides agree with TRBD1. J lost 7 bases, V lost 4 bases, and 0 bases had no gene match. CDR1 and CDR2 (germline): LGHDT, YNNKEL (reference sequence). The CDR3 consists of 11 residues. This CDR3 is CASSRQGEAFF. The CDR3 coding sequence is TGTGCCAGCAGCCGACAGGGTGAAGCTTTCTTT.

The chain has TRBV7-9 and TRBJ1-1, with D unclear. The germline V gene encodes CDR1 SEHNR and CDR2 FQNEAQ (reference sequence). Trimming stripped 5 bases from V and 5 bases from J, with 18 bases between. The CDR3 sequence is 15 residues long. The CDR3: CASSHTPRRGTEAFF. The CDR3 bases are TGTGCCAGCAGCCATACTCCTCGGCGCGGGACTGAAGCTTTCTTT.

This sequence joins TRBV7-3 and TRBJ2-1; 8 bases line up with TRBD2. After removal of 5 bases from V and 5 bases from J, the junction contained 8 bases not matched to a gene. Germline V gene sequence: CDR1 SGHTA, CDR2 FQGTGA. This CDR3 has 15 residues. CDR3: CASSQTGGLDNEQFF. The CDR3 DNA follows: TGTGCCAGCAGCCAAACGGGGGGGCTTGACAATGAGCAGTTCTTC.

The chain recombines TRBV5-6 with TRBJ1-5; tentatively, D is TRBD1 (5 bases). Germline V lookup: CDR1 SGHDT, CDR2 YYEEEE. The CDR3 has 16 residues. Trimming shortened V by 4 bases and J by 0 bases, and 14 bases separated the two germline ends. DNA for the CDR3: TGTGCCAGCAGCAAGGGGACTTTTCTTAGCAATCAGCCCCAGCATTTT. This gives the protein CASSKGTFLSNQPQHF.

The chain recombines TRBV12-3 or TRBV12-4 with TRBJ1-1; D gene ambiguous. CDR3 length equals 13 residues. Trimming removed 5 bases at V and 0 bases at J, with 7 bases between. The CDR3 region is CASSPRMNTEAFF. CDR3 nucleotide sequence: TGTGCCAGCAGTCCCCGTATGAACACTGAAGCTTTCTTT.

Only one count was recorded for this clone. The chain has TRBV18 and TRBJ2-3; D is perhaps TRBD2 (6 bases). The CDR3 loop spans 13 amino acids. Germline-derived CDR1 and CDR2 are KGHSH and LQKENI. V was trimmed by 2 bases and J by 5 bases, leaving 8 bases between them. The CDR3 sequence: CASSPRREDTQYF. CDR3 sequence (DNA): TGTGCCAGCTCACCAAGGAGGGAAGATACGCAGTATTTT.

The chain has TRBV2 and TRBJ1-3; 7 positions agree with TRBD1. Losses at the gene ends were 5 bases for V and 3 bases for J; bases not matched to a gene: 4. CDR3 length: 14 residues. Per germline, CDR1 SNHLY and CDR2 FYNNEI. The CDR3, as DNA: TGTGCCAGCAGTTTTGACAGGGTTGGAAACACCATATATTTT. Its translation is CASSFDRVGNTIYF.

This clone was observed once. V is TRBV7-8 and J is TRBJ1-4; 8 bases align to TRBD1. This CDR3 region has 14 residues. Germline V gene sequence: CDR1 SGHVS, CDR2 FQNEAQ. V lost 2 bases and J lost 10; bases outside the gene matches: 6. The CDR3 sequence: CASSLKLQGVKLFF. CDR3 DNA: TGTGCCAGCAGCTTAAAGTTACAGGGGGTAAAACTGTTTTTT.

CDR3: CASSPQGAAGNEQFF. As DNA, the CDR3 is TGTGCCAGCAGCCCACAGGGGGCAGCAGGCAATGAGCAGTTCTTC. The chain uses TRBV7-2 and TRBJ2-1, with 9 bases fitting TRBD1. Germline loops: CDR1 SGHTA, CDR2 FQGNSA. The CDR3 runs to 15 residues. The junction had 8 bases not matched to a gene; V was cut back by 5 bases and J by 6 bases.

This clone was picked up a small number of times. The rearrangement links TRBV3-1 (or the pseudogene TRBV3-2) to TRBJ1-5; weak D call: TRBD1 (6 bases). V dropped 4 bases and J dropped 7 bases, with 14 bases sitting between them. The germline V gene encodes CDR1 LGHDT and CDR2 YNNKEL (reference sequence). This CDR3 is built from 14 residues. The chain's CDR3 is CASSRMSGEQPQHF. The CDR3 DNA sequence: TGTGCCAGCAGCCGCATGTCAGGGGAACAGCCCCAGCATTTT.

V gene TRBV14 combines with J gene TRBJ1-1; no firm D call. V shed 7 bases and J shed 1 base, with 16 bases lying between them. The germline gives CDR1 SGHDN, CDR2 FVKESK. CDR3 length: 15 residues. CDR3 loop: CASTPVGSQNTEAFF. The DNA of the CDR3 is TGTGCCAGCACCCCTGTGGGCAGCCAGAACACTGAAGCTTTCTTT.

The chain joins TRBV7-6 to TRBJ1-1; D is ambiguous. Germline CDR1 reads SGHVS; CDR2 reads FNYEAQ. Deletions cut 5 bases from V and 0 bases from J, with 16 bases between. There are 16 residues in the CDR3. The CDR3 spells CASSLGAGPVNTEAFF. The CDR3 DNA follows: TGTGCCAGCAGCCTCGGTGCGGGTCCGGTGAACACTGAAGCTTTCTTT.

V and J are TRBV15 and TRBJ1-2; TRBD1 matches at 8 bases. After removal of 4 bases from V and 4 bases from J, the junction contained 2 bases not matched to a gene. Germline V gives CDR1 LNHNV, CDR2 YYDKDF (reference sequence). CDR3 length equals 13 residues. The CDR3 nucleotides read TGTGCCACCAGCATAGGACAGGGCTATGGCTACACCTTC. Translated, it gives CATSIGQGYGYTF.

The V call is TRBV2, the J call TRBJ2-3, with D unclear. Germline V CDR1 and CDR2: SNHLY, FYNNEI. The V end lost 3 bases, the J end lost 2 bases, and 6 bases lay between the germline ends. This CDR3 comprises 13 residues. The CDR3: CASSEGPTDTQYF. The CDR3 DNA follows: TGTGCCAGCAGTGAGGGCCCCACAGATACGCAGTATTTT.

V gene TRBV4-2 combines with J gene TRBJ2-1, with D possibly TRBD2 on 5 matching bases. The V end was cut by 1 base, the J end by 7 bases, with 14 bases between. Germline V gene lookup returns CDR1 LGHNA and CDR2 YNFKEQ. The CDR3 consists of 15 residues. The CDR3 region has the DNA TGTGCCAGCAGCCAAGGGAGCGGAAATCTAAATGAGCAGTTCTTC. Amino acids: CASSQGSGNLNEQFF.

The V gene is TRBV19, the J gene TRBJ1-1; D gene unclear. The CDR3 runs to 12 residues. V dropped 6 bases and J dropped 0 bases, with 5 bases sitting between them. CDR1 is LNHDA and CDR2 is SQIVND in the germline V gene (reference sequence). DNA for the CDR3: TGTGCCAGTAGGGGCATGAACACTGAAGCTTTCTTT. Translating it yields CASRGMNTEAFF. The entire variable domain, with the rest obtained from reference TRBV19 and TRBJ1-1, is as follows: DGGITQSPKYLFRKEGQNVTLSCEQNLNHDAMYWYRQDPGQGLRLIYYSQIVNDFQKGDIAEGYSVSREKKESFPLTVTSAQKNPTAFYLCASRGMNTEAFFGQGTRLTVV.